This TCR beta chain emerged from a study of TIL therapy for anti-PD-1-resistant metastatic lung cancer. Across the study: Median patient age was around 50, ranging about 35-80 years.

The immunoSEQ assay was v3. Survey-level samples got 2 million or so read pairs; deep-level samples got about 5-6 million. Clones were sequenced by immunoSEQ multiplex PCR, and TCRdb holds only the in-frame ones, with some missing. The data hold under 100,000 clones, with roughly 65% observed a single time. The time point is: pre-treatment sample, taken before nivolumab and TIL therapy. Pleural nodules or supraclavicular lymph nodes made up most of the excised metastases sampled. There are 14 residues in the CDR3. The V end was cut by 2 bases, the J end by 3 bases, with 10 bases between. Germline CDR1 reads KGHSH; CDR2 reads LQKENI.

V is TRBV18 and J is TRBJ1-2; D not resolved. This clonotype originated in a person between 30 and 80 years old with non-small cell lung cancer. The specimen comprised tumor tissue, sampled at baseline. The CDR3 loop is CASSPWTSHYGYTF. The CDR3 region has the DNA TGTGCCAGCTCACCATGGACTTCTCACTATGGCTACACCTTC.